Sequencing of this TCR beta chain was carried out in a study of blood T cell repertoires in COVID-19. The wider study: T cells, B-cell-depleted T cells, or PBMCs provided the cDNA or gDNA that served as material.

In the original workflow: Estimates of nucleated cell counts were drawn from the amplification of reference gene primers. This table comes from immunoSEQ multiplex PCR, and its TCRdb copy is limited to in-frame clones, with some not included. V and J calls and clone size follow that table, whereas D and trimming were derived from the DNA. The sample has approximately 90,000 clones, around four fifths seen once. Trimming shortened V by 6 bases and J by 2 bases, and 8 bases separated the two germline ends. Looked up from germline, CDR1 is SEHNR and CDR2 is FQNEAQ (reference sequence). CDR3 length: 12 residues.

Sequenced sample: peripheral blood. The sequence came from a man aged 50 or older with acute or convalescent COVID-19. The rearrangement links TRBV7-9 to TRBJ2-7; no clear D gene. Written as DNA, the CDR3 is TGTGCCAGCAGTCACGGTACCTACGAGCAGTACTTC. It translates to CASSHGTYEQYF.